The clone carrying this TCR beta chain turned up a few times. The data originate from a study of blood T cell repertoires in COVID-19. Study information: COVID-19 samples, acute and convalescent, were from the United States, Italy and Spain. PBMCs, B-cell-depleted T cells, or T cells provided the cDNA or gDNA that made up the material.

V lost 4 bases to trimming and J lost 0 bases, with 15 bases between them. The V gene's germline CDR1 is LGHDT and CDR2 YNNKEL (reference sequence). This CDR3 contains 16 residues. Original processing methods: How many nucleated cells were present was estimated from reference gene primer amplification. Profiling relied on immunoSEQ multiplex PCR, and the TCRdb table lists in-frame clones only, not all of them. For V, J and clone size, that table is used; D and trimming come from the DNA. Of approximately 240,000 clones listed, approximately 90% are singletons. J is TRBJ1-1 and V is TRBV3-1 (or the pseudogene TRBV3-2); D might be TRBD1 (5 bases). This sequence was found in a woman under 30 who had recovered from COVID-19. Input material: peripheral blood. The CDR3 region has the DNA TGTGCCAGCAGCCCATGGCGGGGGTTGATGAACACTGAAGCTTTCTTT. Translating gives CASSPWRGLMNTEAFF.